This T cell receptor (beta chain) was captured in a study of cytomegalovirus exposure and HLA in healthy donors. This table comes from immunoSEQ multiplex PCR, and its TCRdb copy is limited to in-frame clones, with some not included. The sample yields 110,000 to 150,000 clones, roughly 93% seen once. The study, taken as a whole, reports: The investigators catalogued some 160 TCR beta chains as cytomegalovirus-associated.

About this clone itself: No antigen is known for it.

CDR3 size: 15 residues. Germline CDR1 reads SGDLS; CDR2 reads YYNGEE. Germline trimming cut 2 bases from V and 2 bases from J; bases unmatched to any gene: 4. The sample comprised PBMCs. The sequence derives from a man between 18 and 35 years old in good health and CMV-seropositive. This chain links TRBV9 with TRBJ2-7, with 10 nucleotides matching TRBD2. In DNA, the CDR3 is TGTGCCAGCAGCGTCTCTAGCGGGAGTACCTACGAGCAGTACTTC. Encoded protein: CASSVSSGSTYEQYF.